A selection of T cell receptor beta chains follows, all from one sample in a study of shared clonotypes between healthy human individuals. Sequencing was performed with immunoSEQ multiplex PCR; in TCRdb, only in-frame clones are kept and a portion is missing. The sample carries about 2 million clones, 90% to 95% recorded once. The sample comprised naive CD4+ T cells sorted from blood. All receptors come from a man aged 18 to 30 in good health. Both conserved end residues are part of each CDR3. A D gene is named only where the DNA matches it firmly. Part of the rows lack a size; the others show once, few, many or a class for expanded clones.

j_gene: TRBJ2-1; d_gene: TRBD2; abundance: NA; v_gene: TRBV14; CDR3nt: TGTGCCAGCAGCCAGACGGGACTACGGTACAATGAGCAGTTCTTC; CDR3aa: CASSQTGLRYNEQFF
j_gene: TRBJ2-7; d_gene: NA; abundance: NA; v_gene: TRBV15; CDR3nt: TGTGCCTCCCCAGGGGAGTTTTCCTACGAGCAGTACTTC; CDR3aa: CASPGEFSYEQYF
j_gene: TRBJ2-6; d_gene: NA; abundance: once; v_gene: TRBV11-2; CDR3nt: TGTGCCAGCAGCTTATCGAGGTTCTCTGGGGCCAACGTCCTGACTTTC; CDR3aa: CASSLSRFSGANVLTF
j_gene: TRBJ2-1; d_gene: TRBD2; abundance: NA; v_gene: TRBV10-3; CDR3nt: TGTGCCATCAGCGGACTAGCGGGAGGGCAAAACAATGAGCAGTTCTTC; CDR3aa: CAISGLAGGQNNEQFF
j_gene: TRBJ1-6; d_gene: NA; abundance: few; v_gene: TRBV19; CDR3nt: TGTGCCAGTAGTATGGTCCGTCAGGGGAACTCTAATTCACCCCTCCACTTT; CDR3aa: CASSMVRQGNSNSPLHF
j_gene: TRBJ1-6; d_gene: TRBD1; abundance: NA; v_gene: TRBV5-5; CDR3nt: TGTGCCAGCAGCTTTTTCCTCCCGGGACAGGGATTTTCCTATAATTCACCCCTCCACTTT; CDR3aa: CASSFFLPGQGFSYNSPLHF
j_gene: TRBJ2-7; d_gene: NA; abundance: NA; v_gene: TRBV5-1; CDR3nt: TGCGCCAGCAGCTTGGCCTCCGAGGCCTACGAGCAGTACTTC; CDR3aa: CASSLASEAYEQYF
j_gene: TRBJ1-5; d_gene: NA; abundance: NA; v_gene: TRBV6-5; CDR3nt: TGTGCCAGCCGCACCCTAGGGGGCAATCAGCCCCAGCATTTT; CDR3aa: CASRTLGGNQPQHF
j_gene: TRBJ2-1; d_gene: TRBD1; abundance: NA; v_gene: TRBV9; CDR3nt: TGTGCCAGCAGCGACGGGACAGGGAGGGTCAATGAGCAGTTCTTC; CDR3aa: CASSDGTGRVNEQFF
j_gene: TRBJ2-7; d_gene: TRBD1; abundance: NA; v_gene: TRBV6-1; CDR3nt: TGTGCCAGCAGTGGGGACAGGGGGCGCAAGAGTTACGAGCAGTACTTC; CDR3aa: CASSGDRGRKSYEQYF
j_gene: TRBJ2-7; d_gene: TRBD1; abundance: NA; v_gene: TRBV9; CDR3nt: TGTGCCAGCAGCGAGGGAGGACAGGGGGCGAAGGAGCAGTACTTC; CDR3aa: CASSEGGQGAKEQYF
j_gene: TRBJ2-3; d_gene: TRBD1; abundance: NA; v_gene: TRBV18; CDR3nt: TGTGCCAGCTCACCAGGGACAGGGAAGGGAGGGTCCACAGATACGCAGTATTTT; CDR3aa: CASSPGTGKGGSTDTQYF
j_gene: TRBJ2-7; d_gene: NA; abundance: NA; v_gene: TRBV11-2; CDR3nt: TGTGCCAGCAGCTCAACTAACATAAACGAGCAGTACTTC; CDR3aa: CASSSTNINEQYF
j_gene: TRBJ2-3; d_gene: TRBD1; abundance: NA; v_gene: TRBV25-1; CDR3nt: TGTGCCAGCAGTGAAATACTGAGGGGGCGAGATACGCAGTATTTT; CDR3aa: CASSEILRGRDTQYF
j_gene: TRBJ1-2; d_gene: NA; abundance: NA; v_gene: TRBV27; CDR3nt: TGTGCCAGCACCCTACCGTGGGCAGGGGAAGGCTACACCTTC; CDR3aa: CASTLPWAGEGYTF
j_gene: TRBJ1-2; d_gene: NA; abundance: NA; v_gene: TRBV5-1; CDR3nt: TGCGCCAGCAGCTTGGGTTTTGGGACGTACTATGGCTACACCTTC; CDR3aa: CASSLGFGTYYGYTF
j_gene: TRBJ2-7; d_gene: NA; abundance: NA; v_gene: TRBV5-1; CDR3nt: TGCGCCAGCAGCTTTTCAGAAAGTTTTTACGAGCAGTACTTC; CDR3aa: CASSFSESFYEQYF
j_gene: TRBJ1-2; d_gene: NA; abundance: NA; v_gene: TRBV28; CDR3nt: TGTGCCAGCGTCGGTCTGGGTTATTATGGCTACACCTTC; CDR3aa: CASVGLGYYGYTF
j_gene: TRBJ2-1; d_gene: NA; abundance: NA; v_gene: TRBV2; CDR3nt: TGTGCCAGCAGGTACCCCGACAGCTTTAATGAGCAGTTCTTC; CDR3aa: CASRYPDSFNEQFF
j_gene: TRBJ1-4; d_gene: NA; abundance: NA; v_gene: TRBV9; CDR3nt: TGTGCCAGCAGCCCCAGGGGCAGAGATGCAACTAATGAAAAACTGTTTTTT; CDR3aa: CASSPRGRDATNEKLFF
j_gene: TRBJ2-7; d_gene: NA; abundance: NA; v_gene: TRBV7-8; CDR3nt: TGTGCCAGCAGCCGCGTGGGAGTCTCCTACGAGCAGTACTTC; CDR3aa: CASSRVGVSYEQYF
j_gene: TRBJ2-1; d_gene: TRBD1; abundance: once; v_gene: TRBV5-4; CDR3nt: TGTGCCAGCAGCTTGGACAGGGGATTCGATGAGCAGTTCTTC; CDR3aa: CASSLDRGFDEQFF
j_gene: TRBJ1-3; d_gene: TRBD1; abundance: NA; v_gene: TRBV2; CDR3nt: TGTGCCAGCATGGGACAGGGGGCGGACACCATATATTTT; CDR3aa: CASMGQGADTIYF
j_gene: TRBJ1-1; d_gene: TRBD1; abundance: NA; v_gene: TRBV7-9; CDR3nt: TGTGCCAGCAGCCCGCGACAGGGCCCCAACACTGAAGCTTTCTTT; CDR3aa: CASSPRQGPNTEAFF
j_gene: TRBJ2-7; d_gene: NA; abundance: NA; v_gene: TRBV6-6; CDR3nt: TGTGCCAGCAGTTACAGACAGGCGAGAACCTACGAGCAGTACTTC; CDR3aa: CASSYRQARTYEQYF
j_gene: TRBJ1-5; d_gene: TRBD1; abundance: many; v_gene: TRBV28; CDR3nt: TGTGCCAGCGGATTACTAGTCCGGGACAGGGATCAGCCCCAGCATTTT; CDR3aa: CASGLLVRDRDQPQHF
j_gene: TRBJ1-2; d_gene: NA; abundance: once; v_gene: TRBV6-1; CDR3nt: TGTGCCAGCAGCTCAACAGGGATCTATGGCTACACCTTC; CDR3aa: CASSSTGIYGYTF
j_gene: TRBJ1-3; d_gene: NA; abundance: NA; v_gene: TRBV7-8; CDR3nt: TGTGCCAGCAGCTGGACCAACTCTGGAAACACCATATATTTT; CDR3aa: CASSWTNSGNTIYF
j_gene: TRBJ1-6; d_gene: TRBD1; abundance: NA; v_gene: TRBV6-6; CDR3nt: TGTGCCAGCAGTTACTCGAACCCCGGGACAGGGGGCCCCCTCCACTTT; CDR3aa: CASSYSNPGTGGPLHF
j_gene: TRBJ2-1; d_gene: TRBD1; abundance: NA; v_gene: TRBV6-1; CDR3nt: TGTGCCAGCAGTGGTGACAGGGGGGCATGGAATGAGCAGTTCTTC; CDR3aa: CASSGDRGAWNEQFF
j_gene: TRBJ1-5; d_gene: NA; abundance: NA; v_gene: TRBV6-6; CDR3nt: TGTGCCAGCAGTCACGGGGACGGCAATCAGCCCCAGCATTTT; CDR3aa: CASSHGDGNQPQHF
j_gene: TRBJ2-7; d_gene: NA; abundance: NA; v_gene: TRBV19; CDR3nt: TGTGCCAGTATCCGGCTGGGGGCATCGGAAGAGCAGTACTTC; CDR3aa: CASIRLGASEEQYF
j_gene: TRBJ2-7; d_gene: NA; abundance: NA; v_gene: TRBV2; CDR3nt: TGTGCCAGCAGTGAAGCGCAACTAGCAACAAACTACGAGCAGTACTTC; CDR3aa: CASSEAQLATNYEQYF
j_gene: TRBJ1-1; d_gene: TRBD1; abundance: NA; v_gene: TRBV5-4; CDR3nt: TGTGCCAGCTCCTGGGGACAGGGAGGGACTGAAGCTTTCTTT; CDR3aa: CASSWGQGGTEAFF
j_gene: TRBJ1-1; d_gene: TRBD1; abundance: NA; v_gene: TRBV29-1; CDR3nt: TGCAGCGTTGAAAGAGGGACAGGATTGAACACTGAAGCTTTCTTT; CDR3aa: CSVERGTGLNTEAFF
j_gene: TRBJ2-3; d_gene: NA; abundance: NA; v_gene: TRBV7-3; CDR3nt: TGTGCCAGCAGCTTAAGCTATACAGATACGCAGTATTTT; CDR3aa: CASSLSYTDTQYF
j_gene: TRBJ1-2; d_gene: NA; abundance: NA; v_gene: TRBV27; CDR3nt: TGTGCCAGCCGTGAGCAGGGGAGCGGCTACACCTTC; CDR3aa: CASREQGSGYTF
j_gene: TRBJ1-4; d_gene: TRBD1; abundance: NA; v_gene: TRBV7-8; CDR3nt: TGTGCCAGCAGCCGGACAGGGGGAGGCGAAAAACTGTTTTTT; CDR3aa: CASSRTGGGEKLFF
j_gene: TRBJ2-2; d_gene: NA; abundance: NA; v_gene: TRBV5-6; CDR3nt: TGTGCCAGCAGCTTGGGAGATCGGGCCAGGGAGCTGTTTTTT; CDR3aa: CASSLGDRARELFF
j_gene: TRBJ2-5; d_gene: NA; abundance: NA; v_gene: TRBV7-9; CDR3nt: TGTGCCAGCAGCTTAGGCCAGACAGATACCCAAGAGACCCAGTACTTC; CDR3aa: CASSLGQTDTQETQYF
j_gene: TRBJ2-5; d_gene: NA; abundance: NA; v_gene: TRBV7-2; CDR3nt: TGTGCCAGCAGCTTCTCAGGGTTCGAGACCCAGTACTTC; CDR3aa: CASSFSGFETQYF
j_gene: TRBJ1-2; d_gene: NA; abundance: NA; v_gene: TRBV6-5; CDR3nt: TGTGCCACCTCAAGGGCTAACTATGGCTACACCTTC; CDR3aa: CATSRANYGYTF
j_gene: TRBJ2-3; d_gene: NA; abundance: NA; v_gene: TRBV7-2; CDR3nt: TGTGCCAGCAGGCAGCCGGCCACCCGCGATACGCAGTATTTT; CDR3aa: CASRQPATRDTQYF
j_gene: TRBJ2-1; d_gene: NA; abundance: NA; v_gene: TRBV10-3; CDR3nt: TGTGCCATCAGGGGCCGGGTGGAGCACAATGAGCAGTTCTTC; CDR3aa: CAIRGRVEHNEQFF
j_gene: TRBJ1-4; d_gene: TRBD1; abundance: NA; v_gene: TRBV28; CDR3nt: TGTGCCAGCAGTCTATGGACAGGGGATGAAAAACTGTTTTTT; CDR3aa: CASSLWTGDEKLFF